This T cell receptor beta chain was documented in a study of blood T cell repertoires in COVID-19. The table came from immunoSEQ multiplex PCR; TCRdb's copy has only in-frame clones and leaves some out. This sample yields 150,000 to 200,000 clones, of which around 86% are seen a single time; 6% to 8% belongs to the top ten. Trimming removed 5 bases from V and 1 base from J; junction bases left unmatched: 4. Germline CDR1 SGHRS, CDR2 YFSETQ. This CDR3 region has 14 residues. The sequence came from a woman aged 70 to 79 with COVID-19, enrolled during active disease. The chain is built from TRBV5-1 and TRBJ2-7; the match to TRBD1 covers 9 bases. The sample consisted of peripheral blood. The CDR3 is CASRKGTGSYEQYF. The CDR3 coding sequence is TGCGCCAGCAGAAAGGGGACAGGGTCCTACGAGCAGTACTTC.